This T cell receptor beta chain stems from a study of blood T cell repertoires in COVID-19. Study-level background: Both acute and convalescent COVID-19 samples were obtained from the United States, Italy and Spain. The analysed material was cDNA or gDNA that came from T cells, B-cell-depleted T cells, or PBMCs.

While infection was still active, Seattle patients were enrolled and then followed longitudinally. The length of the CDR3 is 15 residues. Germline CDR1 reads LGHDT; CDR2 reads YNNKEL (reference sequence). The ends were cut back, 0 bases at V and 4 bases at J, with 9 bases in the middle. How the authors handled the data: Nucleated cell number was recorded as an estimate derived from reference gene primer amplification. This table comes from immunoSEQ multiplex PCR, and its TCRdb copy is limited to in-frame clones, with some not included. That table supplies the V and J calls and clone size; D and trimming were determined from the DNA. The repertoire consists of 150,000 to 180,000 clones, with roughly 80% occurring once and the leading ten covering around 10%.

Sequencing was performed on peripheral blood. This chain connects TRBV3-1 (or the pseudogene TRBV3-2) to TRBJ2-2; D is unclear. The TCR comes from a woman in her sixties with COVID-19, enrolled during active disease. Here the CDR3 reads CASSQDRGPTGELFF. DNA for the CDR3: TGTGCCAGCAGCCAAGATCGCGGTCCCACCGGGGAGCTGTTTTTT.